Presented here are 30 T cell receptor beta chains from one specimen sequenced in a study of blood T cell repertoires in COVID-19. TCRdb's table, derived via immunoSEQ multiplex PCR, lists solely in-frame clones and lacks some. This table has over 70,000 clones, approximately 86% appearing once. The material sequenced was peripheral blood. The receptors stem from a human donor in a cohort sampled during active COVID-19.

This clone was counted once. The chain is built from TRBV11-3 and TRBJ2-6; D perhaps matches TRBD1 (6 bases). This CDR3 is built from 18 residues. The germline V gene has CDR1 SGHNT and CDR2 YENEEA. Trimming shortened V by 3 bases and J by 1 base, and 16 bases separated the two germline ends. CDR3 sequence reads: CASSLVQGARSGANVLTF. In DNA, the CDR3 is TGTGCCAGCAGCTTGGTACAGGGTGCTCGTTCTGGGGCCAACGTCCTGACTTTC.

The V and J genes are TRBV3-1 (or the pseudogene TRBV3-2) and TRBJ2-5; 12 bases map to TRBD2. The germline CDR1 and CDR2 sequences are LGHDT and YNNKEL (reference sequence). The CDR3 runs to 16 residues. Losses at the gene ends were 4 bases for V and 2 bases for J; bases not matched to a gene: 5. The DNA of the CDR3 is TGTGCCAGCAGCCGGGGCGGGACTAGCGGGCAAGAGACCCAGTACTTC. This sequence encodes CASSRGGTSGQETQYF.

The chain employs TRBV7-2 and TRBJ2-3, with 12 bases aligning to TRBD2. The CDR3 runs to 17 residues. Germline lookup yields CDR1 SGHTA and CDR2 FQGNSA. Germline trimming cut 5 bases from V and 6 bases from J; bases unmatched to any gene: 12. CDR3: CASSLSRTSGMGDTQYF. For the CDR3, the DNA is TGTGCCAGCAGCCTAAGTAGGACTAGCGGGATGGGGGATACGCAGTATTTT.

This chain joins TRBV4-3 and TRBJ1-2, with D possibly matching TRBD1 (6 bases). CDR1 is LGHNA, CDR2 YSLEER, per germline. The CDR3 covers 14 residues. Deletions cut 4 bases from V and 5 bases from J, with 14 bases between. The CDR3: CASSLDRSGYGYTF. The CDR3, as DNA: TGCGCCAGCAGCCTAGACAGGTCGGGGTATGGCTACACCTTC.

V usage is TRBV9 and J usage is TRBJ1-3, with unresolved D. This CDR3 has 15 amino acids. The germline V and J ends were trimmed by 4 bases and 0 bases, with 11 bases remaining between them. Per the germline V gene, CDR1 is SGDLS and CDR2 is YYNGEE. The CDR3 sequence is CASSSQASSGNTIYF. The CDR3 nucleotides read TGTGCCAGCAGCTCACAAGCTAGCTCTGGAAACACCATATATTTT.

This clone was recorded only once. V usage is TRBV9 and J usage is TRBJ1-1; D is ambiguous. The germline V gene has CDR1 SGDLS and CDR2 YYNGEE. V shed 3 bases and J shed 6 bases, with 18 bases lying between them. CDR3 length: 15 residues. The CDR3 sequence is CASSETPGADSEAFF. CDR3 nucleotide sequence: TGTGCCAGCAGCGAGACCCCCGGCGCCGACTCTGAAGCTTTCTTT.

This clone showed up just once. V usage is TRBV19 and J usage is TRBJ2-2, with D uncertain. This CDR3 has 17 residues. V lost 2 bases to trimming and J lost 0 bases, with 13 bases between them. CDR1 is LNHDA and CDR2 is SQIVND in the germline V gene (reference sequence). The CDR3 protein is CASSITGSSTNTGELFF. Written as DNA, the CDR3 is TGTGCCAGTAGTATAACCGGGTCCAGTACGAACACCGGGGAGCTGTTTTTT.

The chain uses TRBV11-2 and TRBJ1-4; 7 bases are shared with TRBD1. J was trimmed by 8 bases and V by 1 base; bases with no gene match: 7. Looked up from germline, CDR1 is SGHAT and CDR2 is FQNNGV. The CDR3 length is 15 residues. The CDR3 nucleotides read TGTGCCAGCAGCTTAGTCAGCCAGGGACAGGAAAAACTGTTTTTT. It yields the protein CASSLVSQGQEKLFF.

The chain recombines TRBV29-1 with TRBJ2-1; 8 positions match TRBD1. Trimming at V came to 4 bases and at J to 10 bases, leaving 9 bases not matched to a gene. The CDR3 consists of 13 residues. Germline V gene sequence: CDR1 SQVTM, CDR2 ANQGSEA. The CDR3 DNA reads TGCAGCGTTGGTGGGTCAGGGGGCGACGAGCAGTTCTTC. Translating it yields CSVGGSGGDEQFF.

The rearrangement uses TRBV18 and TRBJ2-1; 10 nucleotides line up with TRBD1. Germline lookup yields CDR1 KGHSH and CDR2 LQKENI. The V and J ends lost 3 bases and 6 bases, in that order; junction bases with no gene match: 2. The CDR3 sequence is 14 residues long. CDR3 DNA sequence: TGTGCCAGCTCACCTAGGGACAGGGGCAATGAGCAGTTCTTC. Translation: CASSPRDRGNEQFF.

The chain couples TRBV19 to TRBJ2-5; 9 bases fit TRBD2. Germline CDR1 LNHDA, CDR2 SQIVND (reference sequence). The CDR3 has 13 amino acids. With 5 bases clipped from V and 5 bases from J, the junction kept 3 bases outside the gene matches. The CDR3 nucleotides read TGTGCCAGTAGTCCCGGACTAGCGGAGACCCAGTACTTC. Its translation: CASSPGLAETQYF.

V gene TRBV2 combines with J gene TRBJ1-2, with 9 positions matching TRBD1. This CDR3 is 12 amino acids long. The germline V gene has CDR1 SNHLY and CDR2 FYNNEI. J gave up 2 bases and V 8 bases, and 0 bases lay outside the gene matches. CDR3 DNA sequence: TGTGCCAGCGGGACAGGGAACTATGGCTACACCTTC. This translates into CASGTGNYGYTF.

This chain links TRBV7-9 with TRBJ1-1; D is perhaps TRBD1 (6 bases). V was pared by 0 bases and J by 2 bases, with 10 bases between. The CDR3 covers 15 residues. Germline lookup yields CDR1 SEHNR and CDR2 FQNEAQ (reference sequence). Here the CDR3 reads CASSLAGQHNTEAFF. The CDR3 nucleotides are TGTGCCAGCAGCTTAGCCGGACAGCATAACACTGAAGCTTTCTTT.

The CDR3 nucleotides are TGTGCCAGCAGCGTTAATGGGGGCGGATACAATGAGCAGTTCTTC. Encoded protein: CASSVNGGGYNEQFF. V gene TRBV9 combines with J gene TRBJ2-1; possible D gene TRBD1, 6 bases. The ends were cut back, 2 bases at V and 4 bases at J, with 13 bases in the middle. The germline CDR1 and CDR2 sequences are SGDLS and YYNGEE. This CDR3 contains 15 residues.

This clone was counted between two and nine times. The chain has TRBV28 and TRBJ1-2; tentatively, D is TRBD1 (6 bases). Germline V gene lookup returns CDR1 MDHEN and CDR2 SYDVKM. This CDR3 comprises 15 residues. Trimming left V 5 bases short and J 2 bases short, with 15 bases between. The CDR3 DNA follows: TGTGCCAGCAGTCCAGGGGACACCAAGAACTATGGCTACACCTTC. This codes for CASSPGDTKNYGYTF.

V and J are TRBV9 and TRBJ2-1; D gene uncertain. Between the trimmed V and J ends, which lost 0 bases and 6 bases, there was a span of 7 bases. Germline CDR1 reads SGDLS; CDR2 reads YYNGEE. The CDR3 is 13 amino acids. The CDR3 DNA reads as TGTGCCAGCAGCGTAGGGCCCCCCAATGAGCAGTTCTTC. It encodes CASSVGPPNEQFF.

This rearrangement joins TRBV30 to TRBJ1-4; TRBD1 aligns across 8 bases. The junction had 7 bases not matched to a gene; V was cut back by 2 bases and J by 8 bases. Germline lookup yields CDR1 GTSNPN and CDR2 SVGIG (reference sequence). The CDR3 consists of 14 residues. The CDR3 bases are TGTGCCTGGAGTCGGACAGGGCTTACCGAAAAACTGTTTTTT. This sequence encodes CAWSRTGLTEKLFF.

This clone was picked up one time. The chain couples TRBV6-5 to TRBJ1-2, with D possibly matching TRBD1 (5 bases). Germline V gene sequence: CDR1 MNHEY, CDR2 SVGAGI. This CDR3 contains 12 residues. V lost 7 bases and J 8 bases, leaving 14 bases between the germline ends. CDR3 sequence: CASTKPGWGYTF. CDR3 nucleotides: TGTGCCAGCACCAAACCAGGGTGGGGCTACACCTTC.

The chain combines TRBV4-1 with TRBJ2-1; TRBD2 is a possible D gene (5 bases). Germline CDR1 reads MGHRA; CDR2 reads YSYEKL. The CDR3 is 15 residues long. V dropped 0 bases and J dropped 1 base, with 7 bases sitting between them. CDR3 region: CASSQDKRSYNEQFF. The CDR3 coding sequence is TGCGCCAGCAGCCAAGACAAGCGGTCCTACAATGAGCAGTTCTTC.

The gene calls are TRBV7-9 and TRBJ1-6; D gene unclear. In germline, CDR1 is SEHNR, CDR2 FQNEAQ (reference sequence). The CDR3 consists of 17 residues. Between the trimmed V and J ends, which lost 1 base and 0 bases, there was a span of 10 bases. The CDR3: CASSLVAGSSYNSPLHF. The CDR3 DNA reads as TGTGCCAGCAGCTTAGTAGCGGGGAGCTCCTATAATTCACCCCTCCACTTT.

The rearrangement joins TRBV28 to TRBJ1-6; 11 bases line up with TRBD1. The CDR3 sequence is 14 residues long. The ends lost 6 bases at V and 7 bases at J; junction bases unmatched: 2. Per the germline V gene, CDR1 is MDHEN and CDR2 is SYDVKM. The CDR3 sequence: CASSRTGGNSPLHF. DNA for the CDR3: TGTGCCAGCAGCAGGACAGGGGGCAATTCACCCCTCCACTTT.

This clone has just a few counts. The rearrangement uses TRBV3-1 (or the pseudogene TRBV3-2) and TRBJ1-5; the D is unclear. This CDR3 has 17 amino acids. Germline CDR1 and CDR2: LGHDT and YNNKEL (reference sequence). The ends were cut back, 0 bases at V and 0 bases at J, with 12 bases in the middle. Written as DNA, the CDR3 is TGTGCCAGCAGCCAAGAAAGAGCGCAGTATAGCAATCAGCCCCAGCATTTT. Its translation: CASSQERAQYSNQPQHF.

V gene TRBV11-3 combines with J gene TRBJ2-7; D not certain. Germline V lookup: CDR1 SGHNT, CDR2 YENEEA. CDR3 length: 15 residues. Trimming removed 8 bases from V and 2 bases from J, with 19 bases in between. CDR3 amino acids: CASGSWVGAPYEQYF. In DNA, the CDR3 is TGTGCCAGCGGAAGCTGGGTAGGAGCCCCCTACGAGCAGTACTTC.

Concerning this clone: Other DNA sequences in this specimen translate into the identical CDR3. The chain employs TRBV15 and TRBJ2-7; the match to TRBD1 covers 7 bases. This CDR3 region has 14 residues. Germline loops: CDR1 LNHNV, CDR2 YYDKDF (reference sequence). The trim removed 0 bases at V and 2 bases at J, leaving 1 base unmatched. This CDR3 is CATSREQGAYEQYF. The CDR3 DNA reads as TGTGCCACCAGCAGAGAGCAGGGGGCCTACGAGCAGTACTTC.

The V and J genes are TRBV27 and TRBJ1-2; 9 nucleotides align to TRBD1. V trimming: 2 bases; J trimming: 8 bases; junction bases outside the gene matches: 6. The germline CDR1 and CDR2 sequences are MNHEY and SMNVEV (reference sequence). This CDR3 comprises 14 residues. CDR3 sequence: CASSLGDRAGGYTF. DNA of the CDR3: TGTGCCAGCAGTTTAGGGGACAGGGCGGGGGGCTACACCTTC.

V is TRBV4-2 and J is TRBJ2-3, with D possibly being TRBD1 (6 bases). CDR3 length: 13 residues. Germline V lookup: CDR1 LGHNA, CDR2 YNFKEQ. V lost 4 bases to trimming and J lost 1 base, with 6 bases between them. This CDR3 is CASSRTGTDTQYF. The CDR3, as DNA: TGTGCCAGCAGCCGGACAGGCACAGATACGCAGTATTTT.

The CDR3, as DNA: TGTGCCAGCACCCGGACAGTCCGCTATGGCTACACCTTC. This gives the protein CASTRTVRYGYTF. This chain uses TRBV7-9 with TRBJ1-2, with D tentatively TRBD1 (6 bases). CDR3 size: 13 residues. Trimming removed 7 bases at V and 4 bases at J, with 13 bases between. The germline V gene has CDR1 SEHNR and CDR2 FQNEAQ (reference sequence).

The CDR3 loop is CASSLTGGNEKLFF. As DNA, the CDR3 is TGTGCCAGCAGCTTGACAGGGGGTAATGAAAAACTGTTTTTT. This chain links TRBV6-5 with TRBJ1-4; 9 nucleotides agree with TRBD1. The CDR3 is 14 residues long. CDR1 and CDR2 (germline): MNHEY, SVGAGI. With V trimmed by 6 bases and J by 4 bases, 3 bases remained unmatched.

The genes are TRBV6-2 or TRBV6-3 and TRBJ2-5, with TRBD2 matching over 7 bases. The CDR3 consists of 15 residues. Unmatched junction bases numbered 9, after V lost 6 bases and J lost 2 bases. Germline CDR1 reads MNHEY; CDR2 reads SVGEGT. As DNA, the CDR3 is TGTGCCAGCAGCGGACTAGTTGGGTTTCAAGAGACCCAGTACTTC. It is translated as CASSGLVGFQETQYF.

CDR3 residues: CASSQVGTGDYGYTF. The CDR3 DNA follows: TGTGCCAGCAGCCAAGTTGGGACAGGGGATTATGGCTACACCTTC. This chain uses TRBV3-1 (or the pseudogene TRBV3-2) with TRBJ1-2, with 10 bases aligning to TRBD1. This CDR3 has 15 residues. Germline V gives CDR1 LGHDT, CDR2 YNNKEL (reference sequence). J was trimmed by 5 bases and V by 1 base; bases with no gene match: 4.